The entry below describes one T cell receptor beta chain. The specificity of this receptor is unknown. Base qualities are not at hand, and no much larger clone is one base apart. The sample comes from a study of glioma-infiltrating T cells after dendritic cell vaccination (dated by TCRdb to about 2016). With respect to the entire study: A cohort of 15 glioblastoma patients from Phase I and II dendritic cell vaccination trials was included, of whom 9 were newly diagnosed and 6 had recurrent disease. Each patient was given three intradermal dendritic cell vaccine injections, spaced two weeks apart, in the arm below the axilla. Patients received autologous tumor lysate-pulsed dendritic cell vaccination between about 2003 and 2013. The vaccine was prepared from monocyte-derived dendritic cells that were cultured for more than six days with IL-4 and GM-CSF and then pulsed overnight with autologous tumor lysate. Deep sequencing of TCR beta CDR3 regions was used to quantify tumor-infiltrating lymphocyte content and compare tumor and blood repertoires in dendritic cell-vaccinated glioblastoma patients. Survival after dendritic cell vaccination was correlated with TCR sequencing metrics, such as TIL content and the overlap between tumor and blood repertoires. Results the study describes overall, beyond this receptor: The three-group TCR overlap response model was characterized as speculative, and prospective validation of the model was stated to be required. TCR clonality showed no direct relationship with survival, which suggests that a diverse polyclonal response may matter. The cohort was small and heterogeneous, only a few patients had full blood and tumor sets, and even fewer had initial-recurrent tumor pairs. After dendritic cell vaccination, a higher estimated pretreatment TIL content predicted longer time to progression and overall survival.

Trimming takes 5 bases off V and 4 bases off J; junction bases not matched to a gene: 6. CDR1 and CDR2 are read off the germline V gene as MGHRA and YSYEKL. Reading from cysteine to phenylalanine, the CDR3 counts 16 amino acids. The retained sequence is limited to the CDR3, 48 bases, with the frame set at the first base. Patients were selected on the basis of adequate residual fresh-frozen tumor tissue and more than two years of available survival data. Molecular status otherwise varied across the glioblastoma patients, but none of them carried an isocitrate dehydrogenase mutation. PBMC were collected before vaccination, two weeks after the third vaccination, and at tumor progression if tumor progression occurred. The Qiagen DNeasy Blood extraction Kit was used to extract genomic DNA. Using the immunoSEQ assay, TCRB CDR3 regions were amplified from 2 micrograms of genomic DNA, or from all available DNA when less than that was on hand. The multiplex PCR employed 60 forward primers targeting TCR V beta segments and 13 reverse primers targeting J beta segments. To estimate the number of reads per starting template, synthetic control templates were added to each sample at limiting dilution. Reads of 87 bp were generated by sequencing on the Illumina HiSeq System. From the authors' description of their analysis: To remove PCR and sequencing errors, closely related sequences were merged with a nearest neighbor algorithm. TCR overlap was defined as the percentage of unique tumor TCR beta sequences that were also present in the same patient's peripheral blood. Entries here come from immuneACCESS through TCRdb and include only in-frame sequences with V and J called. Some clones fail to appear in such tables; in the studies checked, an unresolved V gene covers under half of the shortfall, and the cause of the remainder is unknown. V and J calls and clone size are copied from that table; D and trimming were computed from the DNA. The sample yields more than 95,000 clones; 75% to 85% were counted once. The ten largest clones take up around 12% of the sample.

The receptor's source is a human donor with glioblastoma. The chain is made from TRBV4-1 and TRBJ1-3; TRBD1 aligns with 12 central bases. Here the sequenced sample was blood, taken before dendritic cell vaccination. The CDR3 has the sequence CASSEGQGAPGNTIYF. The sequenced DNA is TGCGCCAGCAGCGAGGGACAGGGGGCGCCGGGAAACACCATATATTTT.